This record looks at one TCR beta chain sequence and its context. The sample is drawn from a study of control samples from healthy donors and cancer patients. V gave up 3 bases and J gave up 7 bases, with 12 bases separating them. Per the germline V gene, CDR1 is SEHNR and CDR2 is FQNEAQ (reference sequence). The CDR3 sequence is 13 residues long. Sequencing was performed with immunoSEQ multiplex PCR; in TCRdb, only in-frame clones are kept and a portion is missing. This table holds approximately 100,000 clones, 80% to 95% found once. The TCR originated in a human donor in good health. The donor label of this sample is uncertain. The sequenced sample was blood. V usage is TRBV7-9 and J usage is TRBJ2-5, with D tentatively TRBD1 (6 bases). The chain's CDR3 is CASSLSDRWTQYF. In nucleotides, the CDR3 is TGTGCCAGCAGCTTGTCCGACAGGTGGACCCAGTACTTC.